The clone carrying this T cell receptor beta chain was observed a few times. This record comes from a study of blood T cells in healthy people across ages. A second PCR of 7 to 11 cycles used a sample-barcoded 5' primer and a J-beta primer mix. One entry per CDR3 protein, called by TCRdb with MiXCR from the 5' RACE reads. This sample has 600,000 or so distinct CDR3 sequences, with roughly 30% found just once. The TCR comes from a woman of 80 years or more in good health. Sequencing was performed on blood.

CDR3 protein: CASSLTGAAEKLFF. The CDR3 region has the DNA TGCGCCAGCAGCTTAACGGGGGCGGCAGAAAAACTGTTTTTT. The V gene is TRBV5-1, the J gene TRBJ1-4; D is perhaps TRBD1 (6 bases). V dropped 2 bases and J dropped 8 bases, with 13 bases sitting between them. Germline values: CDR1 SGHRS, CDR2 YFSETQ. The CDR3 covers 14 residues.